These 7 T cell receptor beta chains came from one sample sequenced in a study of blood T cells in healthy people across ages. Alongside a J-beta primer mix, a sample-barcoded 5' primer served in a second PCR lasting about 7 to 11 cycles. TCRdb analysed the 5' RACE reads with MiXCR anew, one entry per CDR3 protein. Among about 1,400,000 distinct CDR3 sequences listed, roughly 40% were seen once. The sequencing sample was made of blood. The receptors derive from a woman younger than 35 in good health.

This clonotype was picked up a small number of times. The CDR3 is CASSERLAGGVTDTQYF. CDR3 DNA sequence: TGTGCCAGCAGTGAACGGTTAGCGGGAGGGGTCACAGATACGCAGTATTTT. J is TRBJ2-3 and V is TRBV2; 11 bases agree with TRBD2. V lost 2 bases to trimming and J lost 2 bases; unmatched junction nucleotides: 6. Per germline, CDR1 SNHLY and CDR2 FYNNEI. The CDR3 extends over 17 amino acids.

The chain employs TRBV20-1 and TRBJ2-3; D remains unclear. CDR1 is DFQATT and CDR2 is SNEGSKA in the germline V gene (reference sequence). CDR3 size: 13 residues. V was shortened by 6 bases and J by 0 bases, with 10 bases between the two germline ends. The CDR3 reads CSADPFSTDTQYF. Here the CDR3 DNA reads TGCAGTGCCGACCCCTTTAGCACAGATACGCAGTATTTT.

The V call is TRBV5-1, the J call TRBJ1-2; D is undetermined. Trimming stripped 4 bases from V and 4 bases from J, with 20 bases between. The germline gives CDR1 SGHRS, CDR2 YFSETQ. This CDR3 region has 16 residues. The CDR3 nucleotides are TGCGCCAGCAGCCCCACTGGGAGACCCGGACCCTATGGCTACACCTTC. It specifies CASSPTGRPGPYGYTF.

About this clonotype itself: This could be a read error, since a much larger clone is one nucleotide away. This chain joins TRBV20-1 and TRBJ2-1, with TRBD2 as a possible D gene (5 bases). The CDR3 contains 12 residues. CDR1 DFQATT and CDR2 SNEGSKA come from the germline V gene (reference sequence). Written as DNA, the CDR3 is TGCAGTGTCGTGCCCGACTACAATGAGCGGTTCTTC. Protein product: CSVVPDYNERFF.

The table lists this clonotype with a few counts. This chain connects TRBV6-1 to TRBJ1-2; the D is unclear. Looked up from germline, CDR1 is MNHNS and CDR2 is SASEGT. The V end lost 8 bases, the J end lost 4 bases, and 14 bases lay between the germline ends. There are 13 residues in the CDR3. As DNA, the CDR3 is TGTGCCAGCCCGACGCGCGAGGGCTATGGCTACACCTTC. Its translation is CASPTREGYGYTF.

V and J are TRBV7-9 and TRBJ2-5, with 8 bases lining up with TRBD2. V lost 5 bases to trimming and J lost 2 bases; unmatched junction nucleotides: 13. This CDR3 is built from 17 residues. Germline V lookup: CDR1 SEHNR, CDR2 FQNEAQ (reference sequence). CDR3 DNA sequence: TGTGCCAGCAGCCCTCAGTTTATCGCGGGGGGACAAGAGACCCAGTACTTC. Amino acid sequence: CASSPQFIAGGQETQYF.

The chain couples TRBV20-1 to TRBJ1-4; the D is unclear. Per germline, CDR1 DFQATT and CDR2 SNEGSKA (reference sequence). The CDR3 spans 12 residues. The ends were cut back, 6 bases at V and 4 bases at J, with 9 bases in the middle. The CDR3 is CSAQSYNEKLFF. The CDR3 coding sequence is TGCAGTGCCCAAAGTTATAATGAAAAACTGTTTTTT.